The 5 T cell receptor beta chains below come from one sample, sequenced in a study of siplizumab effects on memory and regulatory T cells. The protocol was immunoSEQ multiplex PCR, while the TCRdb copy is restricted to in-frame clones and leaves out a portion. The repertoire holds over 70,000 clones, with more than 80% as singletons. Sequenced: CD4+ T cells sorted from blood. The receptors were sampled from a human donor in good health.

The CDR3 bases are TGCGCCAGCACCTACACAGGGAGGGGAGTCTATGGCTACACCTTC. The encoded protein is CASTYTGRGVYGYTF. The chain employs TRBV5-1 and TRBJ1-2, with D possibly being TRBD1 (6 bases). Germline V gene lookup returns CDR1 SGHRS and CDR2 YFSETQ. The CDR3 covers 15 residues. Trimming took off 6 bases at V and 4 bases at J, with 19 bases between the two ends.

The CDR3 DNA sequence: TGTGCCTGGAGTCCCGGGGAGAGTGGACGTAATGAAAAACTGTTTTTT. Translation gives CAWSPGESGRNEKLFF. The chain combines TRBV30 with TRBJ1-4, with D uncertain. Germline CDR1 and CDR2: GTSNPN and SVGIG (reference sequence). V dropped 2 bases and J dropped 4 bases, with 17 bases sitting between them. The CDR3 runs 16 residues.

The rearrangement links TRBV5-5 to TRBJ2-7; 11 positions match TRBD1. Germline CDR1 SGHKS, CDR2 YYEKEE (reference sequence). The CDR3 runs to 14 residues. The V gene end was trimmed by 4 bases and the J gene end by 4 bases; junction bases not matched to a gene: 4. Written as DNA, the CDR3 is TGTGCCAGCAGCCCCGGACAGGGGGCATACGAGCAGTACTTC. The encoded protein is CASSPGQGAYEQYF.

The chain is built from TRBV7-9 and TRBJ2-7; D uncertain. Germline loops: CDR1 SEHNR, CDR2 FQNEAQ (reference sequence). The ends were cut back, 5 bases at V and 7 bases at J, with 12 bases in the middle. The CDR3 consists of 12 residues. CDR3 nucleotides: TGTGCCAGCAGCCCCAACACTCGGGAGCAGTACTTC. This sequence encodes CASSPNTREQYF.

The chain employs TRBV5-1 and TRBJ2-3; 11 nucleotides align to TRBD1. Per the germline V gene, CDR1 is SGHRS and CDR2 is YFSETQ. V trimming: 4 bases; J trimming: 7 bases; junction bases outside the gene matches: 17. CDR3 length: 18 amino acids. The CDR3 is CASSPPGGQGGLVNTQYF. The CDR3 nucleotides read TGCGCCAGCAGCCCCCCCGGGGGACAGGGGGGACTAGTTAATACGCAGTATTTT.